This T cell receptor beta chain was captured by sequencing in a study of blood T cells in healthy people across ages. Study-level results: Significant beta diversity loss was already apparent by age roughly 44, declining roughly linearly.

Per the germline V gene, CDR1 is SNHLY and CDR2 is FYNNEI. Trimming at V came to 6 bases and at J to 8 bases, leaving 10 bases not matched to a gene. The CDR3 totals 16 residues. The table lists this clonotype with a few counts. Its matching antigen is unknown. Donors were systemically healthy Caucasian individuals from Russia aged about 6 to 95 years. Extractions gave at least 6 micrograms of total RNA per sample. Together with a sample-barcoded 5' primer, a J-beta primer mix was included in a second PCR lasting 7 to 11 cycles. Each cDNA molecule was tagged by a template-switch adaptor that had 12 random nucleotides. TCRdb fed the 5' RACE reads into MiXCR, producing one record per CDR3 protein. The repertoire holds some 700,000 distinct CDR3 sequences, with about a fifth as singletons.

This chain joins TRBV2 and TRBJ2-1; 13 bases fit TRBD2. The receptor's source is a man in his sixties or seventies in good health. The sample taken for sequencing was blood. CDR3 in amino acids: CASRSGPGLAGYEQFF. The CDR3 DNA reads as TGTGCCAGCAGGAGCGGACCGGGACTAGCGGGGTATGAGCAGTTCTTC. Complete variable domain (other parts from reference TRBV2 and TRBJ2-1): EPEVTQTPSHQVTQMGQEVILRCVPISNHLYFYWYRQILGQKVEFLVSFYNNEISEKSEIFDDQFSVERPDGSNFTLKIRSTKLEDSAMYFCASRSGPGLAGYEQFFGPGTRLTVL.